Sequencing of this T cell receptor beta chain was carried out in a study of tumor-infiltrating lymphocytes in glioblastoma multiforme. Study observations and caveats: Only one glioblastoma patient had TCR and mutation analysis.

On this clonotype: Its antigen is still unknown. The CDR3 does not close with the conserved phenylalanine or tryptophan, likely indicating a read error.

CDR1 and CDR2 (germline): SEHNR, FQNEAQ (reference sequence). This CDR3 has 13 amino acids. Multiple V-beta primers and a C-beta primer amplified TCRB from RNA. TCRdb called the multiplex PCR reads again in MiXCR, with one record for every CDR3 protein. The sample includes more than 12,000 distinct CDR3 sequences, 70% to 75% seen only once; the top ten take less than 50%. This TCR derives from a male donor with glioblastoma. The sample taken for sequencing was brain tumor tissue. This chain connects TRBV7-9 to TRBJ2-5; weak D call: TRBD1 (6 bases). CDR3 loop: CASSLQGRETQYV. CDR3 sequence (DNA): TGTGCCAGCAGCTTACAGGGGAGAGAGACACAGTACGTC.